Below, 27 T cell receptor beta chains from the same sample are listed, as sequenced in a study of beta chain features in type 1 diabetes. cDNA synthesis used the whole RNA isolate, giving expressed TCRB sequences. Clones were sequenced by immunoSEQ multiplex PCR, and TCRdb holds only the in-frame ones, with some missing. The table has tens of thousands of clones, about 32% seen once. What was sequenced was stem cell memory CD4+ T cells from blood. Receptors originate from a woman aged 18 to 35 in good health.

The genes are TRBV30 and TRBJ2-3; 13 bases match TRBD2. J lost 2 bases, V lost 0 bases, and 2 bases had no gene match. The CDR3 runs to 16 residues. The germline CDR1 and CDR2 sequences are GTSNPN and SVGIG (reference sequence). Here the CDR3 reads CAWSVGLAGSTDTQYF. As DNA, the CDR3 is TGTGCCTGGAGTGTGGGACTAGCGGGGTCCACAGATACGCAGTATTTT.

The table lists this clone with a few counts. The chain is built from TRBV11-2 and TRBJ2-7; 9 bases align to TRBD1. Per germline, CDR1 SGHAT and CDR2 FQNNGV. V lost 1 base, J lost 6 bases, and 10 bases stayed unmatched. This CDR3 spans 16 amino acids. The CDR3 sequence is CASSLGIGTGQGEQYF. The DNA for the CDR3 is TGTGCCAGCAGCTTAGGAATAGGGACAGGGCAGGGCGAGCAGTACTTC.

This clone was counted only a few times. The chain employs TRBV7-9 and TRBJ2-1; D gene unclear. CDR3 length: 14 amino acids. The ends were cut back, 0 bases at V and 6 bases at J, with 9 bases in the middle. Germline CDR1 is SEHNR and CDR2 is FQNEAQ (reference sequence). CDR3 sequence (DNA): TGTGCCAGCAGCTTAGCCACAGCCATCAATGAGCAGTTCTTC. Protein product: CASSLATAINEQFF.

This clone was observed a handful of times. The rearrangement joins TRBV2 to TRBJ2-2; TRBD2 is a possible D gene (6 bases). V was clipped by 7 bases and J by 6 bases, with 9 bases between them. In germline, CDR1 is SNHLY, CDR2 FYNNEI. This CDR3 has 12 residues. The CDR3 protein is CASTREAGELFF. CDR3 nucleotides: TGTGCCAGCACCAGGGAGGCCGGGGAGCTGTTTTTT.

In its sample, this clone was seen a few times. The chain is built from TRBV5-5 and TRBJ1-1; the D gene is possibly TRBD1 (5 bases). The V gene lost 1 base and the J gene lost 2 bases, with 6 bases spanning the gap. CDR1 is SGHKS and CDR2 is YYEKEE in the germline V gene (reference sequence). This CDR3 has 13 residues. In DNA form, the CDR3 reads TGTGCCAGCAGCTTGCAGGGCAACACTGAAGCTTTCTTT. This sequence encodes CASSLQGNTEAFF.

This clone was detected only a few times. V gene TRBV30 combines with J gene TRBJ2-2, with D perhaps matching TRBD1 (6 bases). CDR1 is GTSNPN and CDR2 is SVGIG in the germline V gene (reference sequence). V lost 1 base, J lost 2 bases, and 11 bases lay in between. CDR3 length: 15 residues. CDR3 amino acids: CAWSEQGENTGELFF. In nucleotides, the CDR3 is TGTGCCTGGAGTGAACAGGGCGAAAACACCGGGGAGCTGTTTTTT.

This clone is a singleton in its sample. The V gene is TRBV5-1, the J gene TRBJ1-1; 11 bases fit TRBD1. V was pared by 3 bases and J by 1 base, with 5 bases of the junction left unmatched. The CDR3 contains 16 residues. Germline V lookup: CDR1 SGHRS, CDR2 YFSETQ. This CDR3 is CASSSGTGGGNTEAFF. The CDR3 DNA reads TGCGCCAGCAGCTCCGGGACAGGGGGTGGGAACACTGAAGCTTTCTTT.

The chain joins TRBV14 to TRBJ2-1; D is unclear. Looked up from germline, CDR1 is SGHDN and CDR2 is FVKESK. Trimming stripped 1 base from V and 0 bases from J, with 13 bases between. The CDR3 has 17 amino acids. The CDR3 protein is CASSQAGWYDSYNEQFF. CDR3 bases: TGTGCCAGCAGCCAAGCCGGGTGGTACGACTCCTACAATGAGCAGTTCTTC.

The sample holds a few counts of this clone. This sequence joins TRBV6-6 and TRBJ2-5; TRBD1 might be the D (6 bases). In germline, CDR1 is MNHNY, CDR2 SVGAGI (reference sequence). Trimming pared 6 bases from V and 4 bases from J, leaving 12 bases between. This CDR3 region has 13 residues. CDR3 DNA: TGTGCCAGCAGCTTTACAGGGAGAGAGACCCAGTACTTC. Residues: CASSFTGRETQYF.

This clone appeared once. The rearrangement uses TRBV27 and TRBJ2-7, with 8 bases fitting TRBD2. The trim removed 4 bases at V and 6 bases at J, leaving 20 bases unmatched. Germline V gene sequence: CDR1 MNHEY, CDR2 SMNVEV (reference sequence). This CDR3 has 18 residues. CDR3 sequence reads: CASSSFGLAGASLSEQYF. For the CDR3, the DNA is TGTGCCAGCAGTTCCTTCGGACTAGCCGGGGCTTCTCTAAGCGAGCAGTACTTC.

This clone appeared a few times. The rearrangement links TRBV14 to TRBJ1-3; D is unresolved. This CDR3 region has 14 residues. V was cut by 4 bases and J by 4 bases, with 11 bases left in between. The germline gives CDR1 SGHDN, CDR2 FVKESK. The CDR3 nucleotides are TGTGCCAGCAGCCGAACATACCCAGGAAACACCATATATTTT. Its protein product is CASSRTYPGNTIYF.

Ten or more counts support this clone. The chain couples TRBV4-1 to TRBJ2-5; TRBD1 is a possible D gene (5 bases). Trimming stripped 5 bases from V and 4 bases from J, with 17 bases between. The CDR3 covers 15 residues. Germline-derived CDR1 and CDR2 are MGHRA and YSYEKL. CDR3: CASSDSGATVETQYF. In DNA form, the CDR3 reads TGCGCCAGCAGCGACTCTGGGGCCACAGTAGAGACCCAGTACTTC.

This clone came up a few times. This rearrangement joins TRBV6-1 to TRBJ2-7; 8 nucleotides align to TRBD1. The V gene end was trimmed by 3 bases and the J gene end by 5 bases; junction bases not matched to a gene: 6. CDR3 length equals 14 residues. Germline-derived CDR1 and CDR2 are MNHNS and SASEGT. CDR3 amino acids: CASSEGQETDEQYF. The CDR3 DNA reads TGTGCCAGCAGTGAGGGACAGGAGACTGACGAGCAGTACTTC.

The chain combines TRBV5-6 with TRBJ2-7; D remains ambiguous. The germline CDR1 and CDR2 sequences are SGHDT and YYEEEE. V shed 3 bases and J shed 3 bases, with 4 bases lying between them. The CDR3 loop spans 11 amino acids. CDR3: CASSYNYEQYF. DNA of the CDR3: TGTGCCAGCAGCTACAACTACGAGCAGTACTTC.

This chain links TRBV10-3 with TRBJ2-7; 9 bases line up with TRBD1. The CDR3 length is 15 residues. CDR1 is ENHRY and CDR2 is SYGVKD in the germline V gene. The trim removed 3 bases at V and 0 bases at J, leaving 3 bases unmatched. CDR3 sequence reads: CAISEQGASSYEQYF. Written as DNA, the CDR3 is TGTGCCATCAGTGAACAGGGGGCTAGCTCCTACGAGCAGTACTTC.

A few counts support this clone. V and J are TRBV30 and TRBJ2-1, with TRBD1 matching over 7 bases. The V and J ends lost 3 bases and 4 bases, in that order; junction bases with no gene match: 9. The CDR3 has 15 residues. The germline V gene has CDR1 GTSNPN and CDR2 SVGIG (reference sequence). Here the CDR3 reads CAWRTGTVGYNEQFF. The DNA of the CDR3 is TGTGCCTGGAGGACCGGGACAGTGGGTTACAATGAGCAGTTCTTC.

This rearrangement joins TRBV15 to TRBJ1-1; tentatively, D is TRBD1 (5 bases). Trimming pared 0 bases from V and 4 bases from J, leaving 18 bases between. The V gene's germline CDR1 is LNHNV and CDR2 YYDKDF (reference sequence). The CDR3 has 17 residues. CDR3 in amino acids: CATSRDRGVGGGTEAFF. CDR3 in DNA: TGTGCCACCAGCAGAGATCGGGGGGTTGGTGGCGGCACTGAAGCTTTCTTT.

This clone was detected only a few times. This chain uses TRBV5-1 with TRBJ2-5; 11 positions match TRBD1. CDR1 is SGHRS and CDR2 is YFSETQ in the germline V gene. The CDR3 loop spans 16 amino acids. V shed 3 bases and J 1 base; nucleotides not matched to a gene: 5. CDR3 nucleotides: TGCGCCAGCAGCTGGGCCGGGACAGGGGGCCAAGAGACCCAGTACTTC. Amino acids: CASSWAGTGGQETQYF.

The chain uses TRBV7-3 and TRBJ2-2; the D is unclear. V was shortened by 6 bases and J by 7 bases, with 12 bases between the two germline ends. The CDR3 extends over 13 amino acids. Germline V gives CDR1 SGHTA, CDR2 FQGTGA. CDR3 in amino acids: CASSPEVGGELFF. The CDR3 bases are TGTGCCAGCAGTCCAGAGGTGGGCGGGGAGCTGTTTTTT.

The gene calls are TRBV12-5 and TRBJ2-7; D remains unclear. The CDR3 runs to 13 residues. Trimming pared 1 base from V and 8 bases from J, leaving 12 bases between. In germline, CDR1 is LGHNT, CDR2 FRNRAP. Here the CDR3 reads CASGLGAPPKQYF. The CDR3 DNA sequence: TGTGCTAGTGGTTTGGGGGCACCCCCCAAGCAGTACTTC.

CDR3 DNA: TGCGCCAGCAGTCAATCTTACAGCCATAGCAATCAGCCCCAGCATTTT. This translates into CASSQSYSHSNQPQHF. This chain joins TRBV23-1 and TRBJ1-5; unclear D gene. TRBV23-1 is annotated as an ORF whose role is uncertain. The CDR3 covers 16 residues. Trimming stripped 0 bases from V and 0 bases from J, with 9 bases between.

This clone was detected a few times. This chain uses TRBV5-1 with TRBJ2-1; 9 bases match TRBD1. The CDR3 sequence is 15 residues long. Germline loops: CDR1 SGHRS, CDR2 YFSETQ. J gave up 5 bases and V 3 bases, and 6 bases lay outside the gene matches. The CDR3 region is CASSSTGGSHNEQFF. As DNA, the CDR3 is TGCGCCAGCAGCTCCACAGGGGGCTCGCACAATGAGCAGTTCTTC. The full variable domain, with the rest looked up from reference TRBV5-1 and TRBJ2-1, is KAGVTQTPRYLIKTRGQQVTLSCSPISGHRSVSWYQQTPGQGLQFLFEYFSETQRNKGNFPGRFSGRQFSNSRSEMNVSTLELGDSALYLCASSSTGGSHNEQFFGPGTRLTVL.

In this sample, this clone turned up a few times. The chain is built from TRBV10-3 and TRBJ2-6; 10 bases are shared with TRBD1. Trimming at V came to 4 bases and at J to 2 bases, leaving 5 bases not matched to a gene. CDR3 size: 17 residues. Looked up from germline, CDR1 is ENHRY and CDR2 is SYGVKD. In DNA, the CDR3 is TGTGCCATCAGTGGATCGGGACAGGGGACTGGGGCCAACGTCCTGACTTTC. This sequence encodes CAISGSGQGTGANVLTF.

This clone was observed a handful of times. The chain recombines TRBV7-2 with TRBJ2-3, with 8 bases matching TRBD2. V shed 5 bases, J shed 7 bases, and the junction held 14 bases outside the gene matches. Germline V gene data show CDR1 as SGHTA and CDR2 as FQGNSA. CDR3 size: 16 residues. The CDR3 nucleotides read TGTGCCAGCAGCGTAGAGGAAGGGCGGGGGGTTAATACGCAGTATTTT. Its protein product is CASSVEEGRGVNTQYF.

The chain employs TRBV27 and TRBJ2-3; possible D gene TRBD2, 7 bases. The CDR3 covers 14 residues. Per the germline V gene, CDR1 is MNHEY and CDR2 is SMNVEV (reference sequence). V was pared by 9 bases and J by 8 bases, with 21 bases between. In nucleotides, the CDR3 is TGTGCCAGTTCGGGGGCGGGGGAGCTCCTTACGCAGTATTTT. Protein product: CASSGAGELLTQYF.

The chain recombines TRBV9 with TRBJ1-1, with unresolved D. Germline V gene data show CDR1 as SGDLS and CDR2 as YYNGEE. The CDR3 is 15 residues long. The V and J ends lost 4 bases and 3 bases respectively, with 16 bases between them. CDR3 sequence: CASSPRSLTDTEAFF. The CDR3 DNA reads as TGTGCCAGCAGCCCCCGATCTCTAACCGACACTGAAGCTTTCTTT.

The chain links TRBV4-1 to TRBJ2-5, with D perhaps matching TRBD2 (6 bases). Judging by the DNA end, TRBJ2-7 fits better; the J call may be wrong. The CDR3 has 13 residues. Germline lookup yields CDR1 MGHRA and CDR2 YSYEKL. CDR3 in amino acids: CASSLEGGSEQYF. CDR3 DNA sequence: TGCGCCAGCAGCCTGGAAGGAGGGAGCGAGCAGTACTTC.